This T cell receptor (beta chain) appears in the sequencing data of a study of shared T cell receptors in the human thymus. The assay was immunoSEQ multiplex PCR, and TCRdb's table has in-frame clones only and misses some. The repertoire holds hundreds of thousands of clones, 70% to 90% seen once, with 0.0095% to 0.011% in the top ten. CDR1 MNHNY and CDR2 SVGAGI come from the germline V gene (reference sequence). This CDR3 spans 11 amino acids. V dropped 4 bases and J dropped 8; count of bases not matched to a gene: 0. This clone has more than one count but fewer than ten. These data also featured in a second study, about human thymus T cells. Per that paper: Serving as donors were healthy Finnish infants, each of whom was having open corrective surgery for congenital heart defects. Thymus tissue was removed during corrective cardiac surgery. Thymic and blood repertoires appeared to carry a bias in their V and J gene usage. Related research described strongly overlapping thymic repertoires in unrelated people.

The rearrangement uses TRBV6-6 and TRBJ2-3; 7 nucleotides align to TRBD2. This clonotype was obtained from a boy less than two years old with a congenital heart defect. The sequencing input was thymocytes. Here the CDR3 reads CASSLAGTQYF. In nucleotides, the CDR3 is TGTGCCAGCAGTTTAGCGGGTACGCAGTATTTT.